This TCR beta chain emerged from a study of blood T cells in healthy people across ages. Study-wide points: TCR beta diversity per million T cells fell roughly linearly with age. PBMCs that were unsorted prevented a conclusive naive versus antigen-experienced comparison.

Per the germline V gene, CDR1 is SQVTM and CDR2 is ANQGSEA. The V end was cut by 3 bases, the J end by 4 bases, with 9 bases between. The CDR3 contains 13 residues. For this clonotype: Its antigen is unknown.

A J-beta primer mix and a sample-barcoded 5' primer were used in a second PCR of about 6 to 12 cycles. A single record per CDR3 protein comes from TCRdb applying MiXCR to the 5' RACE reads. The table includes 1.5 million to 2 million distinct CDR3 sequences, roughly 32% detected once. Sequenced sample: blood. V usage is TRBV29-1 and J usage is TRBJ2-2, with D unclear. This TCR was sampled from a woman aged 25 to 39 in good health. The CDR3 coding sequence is TGCAGCGTTGAGGAGCAGCCCACCGGGGAGCTGTTTTTT. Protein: CSVEEQPTGELFF.